The next 16 T cell receptor beta chains were all read from a single sample in a study of T cell responses to AZD1222 COVID-19 vaccine. The method was immunoSEQ multiplex PCR; TCRdb's version includes in-frame clones alone and lacks a portion of them. In the table there are tens of thousands of clones, around nine tenths of which are singletons. The sequences come from peripheral blood, collected on day 0 of AZD1222 vaccination. The receptors were gathered from an adult in good health.

The rearrangement joins TRBV30 to TRBJ2-7, with TRBD2 matching over 8 bases. The germline CDR1 and CDR2 sequences are GTSNPN and SVGIG (reference sequence). The trim removed 0 bases at V and 5 bases at J, leaving 6 bases unmatched. The CDR3 is made up of 14 amino acids. The CDR3 bases are TGTGCCTGGAGTGTGGGAGCGGGAGAGGACGAGCAGTACTTC. Its translation is CAWSVGAGEDEQYF.

J is TRBJ2-7 and V is TRBV6-6; D possibly corresponds to TRBD1 (8 bases). The CDR3 has 11 residues. Germline CDR1 MNHNY, CDR2 SVGAGI (reference sequence). The V gene lost 8 bases and the J gene lost 11 bases, with 16 bases spanning the gap. DNA of the CDR3: TGTGCCAGCGGAATACAGGGGGGGAAGTACTTC. Amino acids: CASGIQGGKYF.

The chain joins TRBV5-4 to TRBJ1-2; 10 nucleotides line up with TRBD1. This CDR3 has 15 residues. CDR1 SGHNT and CDR2 YYREEE come from the germline V gene (reference sequence). With 2 bases clipped from V and 4 bases from J, the junction kept 5 bases outside the gene matches. The DNA for the CDR3 is TGTGCCAGCAGCTTAGGACAGGGGGACCTCTATGGCTACACCTTC. Its protein is CASSLGQGDLYGYTF.

This clone was found a few times. The J gene is TRBJ2-1, the V gene TRBV5-1; 9 bases fit TRBD2. With 2 bases clipped from V and 4 bases from J, the junction kept 7 bases outside the gene matches. The CDR3 has 16 amino acids. CDR1 is SGHRS, CDR2 YFSETQ, per germline. The CDR3: CASSFSPSGVYNEQFF. CDR3 DNA sequence: TGCGCCAGCAGCTTTTCCCCTAGCGGGGTATACAATGAGCAGTTCTTC.

This chain joins TRBV7-3 and TRBJ2-2; 9 bases align to TRBD2. Germline V CDR1 and CDR2: SGHTA, FQGTGA. CDR3 length: 18 amino acids. V lost 1 base and J lost 0; bases outside the gene matches: 6. CDR3 nucleotide sequence: TGTGCCAGCAGCTTAAGGCCTAGCGGGACCGCGAACACCGGGGAGCTGTTTTTT. This gives the protein CASSLRPSGTANTGELFF.

This chain links TRBV18 with TRBJ1-2, with 11 bases matching TRBD1. This CDR3 has 15 residues. Germline V gene sequence: CDR1 KGHSH, CDR2 LQKENI. Unmatched junction bases numbered 5, after V lost 4 bases and J lost 4 bases. The CDR3: CASSLGQGAGYGYTF. CDR3 nucleotides: TGTGCCAGCTCACTCGGACAGGGGGCGGGCTATGGCTACACCTTC.

The J gene is TRBJ2-7, the V gene TRBV6-5; no reliable D call. With 3 bases removed from V and 7 bases from J, the gap between germline ends came to 13 bases. CDR3 length equals 13 residues. Germline-derived CDR1 and CDR2 are MNHEY and SVGAGI. CDR3 loop: CASSYLSGGEQYF. Written as DNA, the CDR3 is TGTGCCAGCAGTTATTTGTCAGGTGGAGAGCAGTACTTC.

The chain joins TRBV9 to TRBJ2-3; D remains unclear. The CDR3 has 15 amino acids. Germline V CDR1 and CDR2: SGDLS, YYNGEE. Trimming removed 0 bases from V and 2 bases from J, with 10 bases in between. This chain's CDR3 is CASSVGLGNTDTQYF. As DNA, the CDR3 is TGTGCCAGCAGCGTAGGTCTGGGGAACACAGATACGCAGTATTTT.

The rearrangement uses TRBV11-1 and TRBJ2-1; 9 bases line up with TRBD1. CDR3 length: 15 residues. J lost 13 bases, V lost 1 base, and 11 bases had no gene match. Per germline, CDR1 SGHAT and CDR2 FQDESV (reference sequence). CDR3 sequence (DNA): TGTGCCAGCAGCTTAGAAGTCGGGACAGGGACGGGTCAGTTCTTC. Amino acid sequence: CASSLEVGTGTGQFF.

V usage is TRBV2 and J usage is TRBJ2-1; 10 nucleotides line up with TRBD2. Germline V gene data show CDR1 as SNHLY and CDR2 as FYNNEI. V lost 6 bases to trimming and J lost 2 bases; unmatched junction nucleotides: 1. The CDR3 contains 14 residues. Here the CDR3 DNA reads TGTGCCAGCAGGGGGACTAGCGCCTACAATGAGCAGTTCTTC. It translates to CASRGTSAYNEQFF.

This sequence joins TRBV7-3 and TRBJ1-2; D is ambiguous. There are 13 residues in the CDR3. V lost 1 base, J lost 8 bases, and 11 bases lay in between. Germline V gene sequence: CDR1 SGHTA, CDR2 FQGTGA. CDR3 in DNA: TGTGCCAGCAGCTTAAGTTCTGCGGGCGGCTACACCTTC. It specifies CASSLSSAGGYTF.

The gene calls are TRBV5-5 and TRBJ2-1, with D perhaps assigned TRBD1 or TRBD2 (5 bases each). The CDR3 totals 15 residues. V dropped 2 bases and J dropped 8 bases, with 17 bases sitting between them. Germline V gives CDR1 SGHKS, CDR2 YYEKEE (reference sequence). CDR3 nucleotide sequence: TGTGCCAGCAGCTTTCGGGACGGCCAAGGGGATGAGCAGTTCTTC. Protein product: CASSFRDGQGDEQFF.

A few counts support this clone. The chain uses TRBV2 and TRBJ1-2; D is unclear. Per germline, CDR1 SNHLY and CDR2 FYNNEI. This CDR3 spans 12 amino acids. Trimming left V 2 bases short and J 4 bases short, with 5 bases between. CDR3 sequence: CASSERSYGYTF. CDR3 coding DNA: TGTGCCAGCAGTGAACGTAGCTATGGCTACACCTTC.

The V call is TRBV30, the J call TRBJ2-7; D is tentatively TRBD1 or TRBD2 (7 bases each). The CDR3 loop spans 14 amino acids. Germline values: CDR1 GTSNPN, CDR2 SVGIG (reference sequence). Trimming pared 0 bases from V and 3 bases from J, leaving 12 bases between. CDR3 coding DNA: TGTGCCTGGAGTGTAACCAGGGGGGGCTACGAGCAGTACTTC. This translates into CAWSVTRGGYEQYF.

This chain joins TRBV3-1 (or the pseudogene TRBV3-2) and TRBJ2-5, with D uncertain. Trimming pared 2 bases from V and 1 base from J, leaving 5 bases between. The CDR3 is made up of 13 amino acids. Germline V gene lookup returns CDR1 LGHDT and CDR2 YNNKEL (reference sequence). This CDR3 reads CASSQQVQETQYF. The CDR3 DNA reads as TGTGCCAGCAGCCAACAGGTCCAAGAGACCCAGTACTTC.

This clone was seen just once. This sequence joins TRBV2 and TRBJ1-3; TRBD1 aligns across 7 bases. From germline, CDR1 is SNHLY and CDR2 FYNNEI. The CDR3 is 16 amino acids. Unmatched junction bases numbered 9, after V lost 6 bases and J lost 1 base. The CDR3, as DNA: TGTGCCAGCAGCCTCTTGACAGGGAATTCTGGAAACACCATATATTTT. It is translated as CASSLLTGNSGNTIYF.